This T cell receptor beta chain emerged from a study of T-cell memory formation after mild COVID-19. The study's findings and limits: Researchers report contracting CD4+ clones mostly in CM and EM, with CD8+ clones in EMRA. Some clones that responded were present in memory (sampled pre-infection), which suggests cross-reactive memory joined.

Comments on this clonotype: Its specificity is unknown.

This CDR3 has 17 amino acids. Germline assignment: CDR1 MGHRA and CDR2 YSYEKL. V lost 1 base and J lost 6; bases outside the gene matches: 14. One entry per CDR3 protein, called by TCRdb with MiXCR from the 5' RACE reads. The sample shows 470,000 or so distinct CDR3 sequences, roughly 18% of them seen only once. V is TRBV4-1 and J is TRBJ1-1; the match to TRBD1 covers 7 bases. The sample consisted of PBMCs or a T cell subset sorted from them (not recorded which). The TCR comes from an adult woman who had mild COVID-19 (a few samples of this study predate the infection). Cell type and time point are not known. The CDR3 sequence is CASSQVTTGTVGAEAFF. Here the CDR3 DNA reads TGCGCCAGCAGCCAAGTAACGACAGGGACTGTTGGAGCTGAAGCTTTCTTT.